One and the same sample provided the 24 T cell receptor beta chains below, sequenced in a study of blood T cell repertoires in COVID-19. The protocol was immunoSEQ multiplex PCR, while the TCRdb copy is restricted to in-frame clones and leaves out a portion. This table has 120,000 to 150,000 clones, 75% to 85% appearing once. Material for sequencing was peripheral blood. These receptors originate from a man aged 60 to 69 with active or convalescent COVID-19.

The gene calls are TRBV20-1 and TRBJ1-4, with D maybe TRBD1 (5 bases). Germline CDR1 DFQATT, CDR2 SNEGSKA (reference sequence). The length of the CDR3 is 11 residues. CDR3 in amino acids: CLGAFNEKLFF. The DNA of the CDR3 is TGCCTAGGGGCGTTTAATGAAAAACTGTTTTTT.

The chain links TRBV7-3 to TRBJ2-3; 9 nucleotides align to TRBD1. The CDR3 contains 16 residues. Looked up from germline, CDR1 is SGHTA and CDR2 is FQGTGA. J lost 4 bases, V lost 5 bases, and 10 bases had no gene match. The CDR3 DNA is TGTGCCAGCAGCCCACCGGGACAGGGCGTCCCAGATACGCAGTATTTT. This codes for CASSPPGQGVPDTQYF.

The chain has TRBV7-2 and TRBJ2-7; the D gene is possibly TRBD2 (6 bases). Germline CDR1 is SGHTA and CDR2 is FQGNSA. This CDR3 spans 14 amino acids. V shed 1 base and J shed 4 bases, with 11 bases lying between them. CDR3: CASSLGGRRYEQYF. The CDR3 DNA follows: TGTGCCAGCAGCTTAGGTGGGAGGAGGTACGAGCAGTACTTC.

CDR3 nucleotides: TGCGCCAGCAGCCAAGATAGGGGGGGCAATTCACCCCTCCACTTT. Protein sequence: CASSQDRGGNSPLHF. J is TRBJ1-6 and V is TRBV4-3; TRBD1 might be the D (6 bases). V lost 0 bases and J 7 bases, leaving 10 bases between the germline ends. This CDR3 comprises 15 residues. Germline V gene sequence: CDR1 LGHNA, CDR2 YSLEER.

The chain carries TRBV4-3 and TRBJ1-2; D not resolved. Trimming cost V 0 bases and J 5 bases, with 19 bases left between them. This CDR3 has 17 amino acids. CDR1 and CDR2 (germline): LGHNA, YSLEER. In DNA form, the CDR3 reads TGCGCCAGCAGCCAAGATCGGTGGGAAGGGAGGGAGTATGGCTACACCTTC. This gives the protein CASSQDRWEGREYGYTF.

This chain links TRBV7-2 with TRBJ2-1; TRBD2 matches at 8 bases. Germline V gene sequence: CDR1 SGHTA, CDR2 FQGNSA. The junction had 11 bases not matched to a gene; V was cut back by 0 bases and J by 4 bases. The CDR3 covers 18 residues. CDR3 bases: TGTGCCAGCAGCTTAGCGGGACCGTTTAGCGGGAAGTACAATGAGCAGTTCTTC. Translated, it gives CASSLAGPFSGKYNEQFF.

The J gene is TRBJ1-5, the V gene TRBV19, with D perhaps TRBD1 (5 bases). With 6 bases removed from V and 3 bases from J, the gap between germline ends came to 9 bases. Germline-derived CDR1 and CDR2 are LNHDA and SQIVND (reference sequence). The CDR3 extends over 13 amino acids. The chain's CDR3 is CASRTVFNQPQHF. CDR3 coding DNA: TGTGCCAGTAGGACAGTTTTCAATCAGCCCCAGCATTTT.

The CDR3 loop is CASSSDPGQNYGYTF. CDR3 sequence (DNA): TGTGCCAGCAGCTCAGACCCGGGACAAAACTATGGCTACACCTTC. The chain couples TRBV5-4 to TRBJ1-2, with D possibly being TRBD1 (6 bases). Germline V gene sequence: CDR1 SGHNT, CDR2 YYREEE (reference sequence). V was shortened by 3 bases and J by 2 bases, with 14 bases between the two germline ends. This CDR3 is 15 amino acids long.

CDR3 sequence reads: CASSLQANQETQYF. The CDR3 coding sequence is TGTGCCAGCAGCTTGCAGGCTAACCAAGAGACCCAGTACTTC. This rearrangement joins TRBV5-5 to TRBJ2-5; D uncertain. This CDR3 has 14 amino acids. Germline V gene sequence: CDR1 SGHKS, CDR2 YYEKEE (reference sequence). Trimming pared 1 base from V and 0 bases from J, leaving 7 bases between.

The chain couples TRBV3-1 (or the pseudogene TRBV3-2) to TRBJ2-1; a weak D match, TRBD1 (5 bases). V lost 9 bases, J lost 7 bases, and 19 bases lay in between. The CDR3 is 14 amino acids. Germline values: CDR1 LGHDT, CDR2 YNNKEL (reference sequence). CDR3 sequence (DNA): TGTGCCAGTTCCCCGACTGGGGCAGGGAATGAGCAGTTCTTC. Protein: CASSPTGAGNEQFF.

This clone was observed a handful of times. The V call is TRBV11-2, the J call TRBJ1-6, with unresolved D. The germline V and J ends were trimmed by 5 bases and 10 bases, with 15 bases remaining between them. This CDR3 is built from 14 residues. CDR1 and CDR2 from the germline V gene are SGHAT and FQNNGV. CDR3 nucleotides: TGTGCCAGCAGCGCTCGGGGTACTCAATCACCCCTCCACTTT. Its protein is CASSARGTQSPLHF.

This clone appeared once. The V gene is TRBV28, the J gene TRBJ2-7; D possibly corresponds to TRBD2 (5 bases). This CDR3 comprises 14 residues. The germline V gene encodes CDR1 MDHEN and CDR2 SYDVKM. V was trimmed by 5 bases and J by 3 bases, leaving 14 bases between them. This chain's CDR3 is CASSPGVNFYEQYF. The CDR3 DNA sequence: TGTGCCAGCAGTCCCGGGGTTAACTTCTACGAGCAGTACTTC.

Regarding this clone: This same CDR3 is encoded by further DNA sequences in the sample. The CDR3 region has the DNA TGTGCCAGCAGTTTAATTCGCCGGTGGAACTATGGCTACACCTTC. It specifies CASSLIRRWNYGYTF. The gene calls are TRBV28 and TRBJ1-2; D uncertain. This CDR3 region has 15 residues. V lost 2 bases and J lost 2, with 12 bases in between. Per germline, CDR1 MDHEN and CDR2 SYDVKM.

In this sample, this clone turned up a few times. V and J are TRBV2 and TRBJ2-7; TRBD2 matches at 10 bases. CDR1 is SNHLY and CDR2 is FYNNEI in the germline V gene. J was trimmed by 5 bases and V by 7 bases; bases with no gene match: 11. The length of the CDR3 is 15 residues. The CDR3 reads CASTGLAVGSNEQYF. The CDR3 bases are TGTGCCAGCACTGGACTAGCGGTAGGGTCCAACGAGCAGTACTTC. Based on the CDR3 plus reference TRBV2 and TRBJ2-7, the full variable domain is EPEVTQTPSHQVTQMGQEVILRCVPISNHLYFYWYRQILGQKVEFLVSFYNNEISEKSEIFDDQFSVERPDGSNFTLKIRSTKLEDSAMYFCASTGLAVGSNEQYFGPGTRLTVT.

The chain joins TRBV9 to TRBJ2-1; D possibly corresponds to TRBD2 (7 bases). V was cut by 3 bases and J by 4 bases, with 23 bases left in between. Looked up from germline, CDR1 is SGDLS and CDR2 is YYNGEE. The CDR3 loop spans 18 amino acids. The CDR3 is CASSEPRGGASLYNEQFF. The DNA for the CDR3 is TGTGCCAGCAGCGAACCTCGTGGGGGGGCGTCCCTTTACAATGAGCAGTTCTTC.

The V call is TRBV7-7, the J call TRBJ2-6, with 9 bases aligning to TRBD1. Germline V gene lookup returns CDR1 SSHAT and CDR2 FNYEAQ (reference sequence). The CDR3 runs to 17 residues. J lost 0 bases, V lost 4 bases, and 4 bases had no gene match. The CDR3 is CASSSGQGFSGANVLTF. In DNA, the CDR3 is TGTGCCAGCAGCTCGGGACAGGGATTCTCTGGGGCCAACGTCCTGACTTTC.

The chain carries TRBV18 and TRBJ2-3; D possibly corresponds to TRBD1 (5 bases). The germline CDR1 and CDR2 sequences are KGHSH and LQKENI. The V gene lost 3 bases and the J gene lost 0 bases, with 7 bases spanning the gap. This CDR3 contains 14 residues. CDR3 nucleotides: TGTGCCAGCTCACCCTGGGGCAGCACAGATACGCAGTATTTT. This encodes CASSPWGSTDTQYF.

The chain carries TRBV7-9 and TRBJ1-2, with D perhaps TRBD1 (5 bases). The germline CDR1 and CDR2 sequences are SEHNR and FQNEAQ (reference sequence). V gave up 0 bases and J gave up 8 bases, with 10 bases separating them. The CDR3 totals 13 residues. CDR3 residues: CASSLAGGVGYTF. The CDR3 DNA is TGTGCCAGCAGCTTAGCGGGAGGGGTCGGCTACACCTTC. The entire variable domain, with the rest obtained from reference TRBV7-9 and TRBJ1-2, is as follows: DTGVSQNPRHKITKRGQNVTFRCDPISEHNRLYWYRQTLGQGPEFLTYFQNEAQLEKSRLLSDRFSAERPKGSFSTLEIQRTEQGDSAMYLCASSLAGGVGYTFGSGTRLTVV.

This clone was counted a few times. The chain couples TRBV5-1 to TRBJ1-5; TRBD1 aligns across 10 bases. In germline, CDR1 is SGHRS, CDR2 YFSETQ. Trimming removed 5 bases from V and 5 bases from J; junction bases left unmatched: 4. The CDR3 has 14 amino acids. The CDR3 DNA sequence: TGCGCCAGCAGGGCTGGGACAGGGGATCAGCCCCAGCATTTT. Translation: CASRAGTGDQPQHF.

The genes are TRBV24-1 and TRBJ1-5; 7 nucleotides agree with TRBD1. The CDR3 sequence is 12 residues long. V shed 10 bases, J shed 6 bases, and the junction held 5 bases outside the gene matches. CDR1 and CDR2 from the germline V gene are KGHDR and SFDVKD. CDR3 region: CATSTGAQPQHF. For the CDR3, the DNA is TGTGCCACAAGTACAGGGGCTCAGCCCCAGCATTTT.

The chain links TRBV12-5 to TRBJ2-1; 12 nucleotides align to TRBD2. Germline V lookup: CDR1 LGHNT, CDR2 FRNRAP. J lost 6 bases, V lost 1 base, and 7 bases had no gene match. The CDR3 runs to 17 residues. CDR3 nucleotides: TGTGCTAGTGGTTTGGCCCAGACTAGCGGGGGACCCAATGAGCAGTTCTTC. Protein product: CASGLAQTSGGPNEQFF. The entire variable domain, with the rest obtained from reference TRBV12-5 and TRBJ2-1, is as follows: DARVTQTPRHKVTEMGQEVTMRCQPILGHNTVFWYRQTMMQGLELLAYFRNRAPLDDSGMPKDRFSAEMPDATLATLKIQPSEPRDSAVYFCASGLAQTSGGPNEQFFGPGTRLTVL.

V is TRBV14 and J is TRBJ2-1; 7 bases map to TRBD2. This CDR3 region has 15 residues. Germline loops: CDR1 SGHDN, CDR2 FVKESK. V gave up 4 bases and J gave up 4 bases; unmatched junction bases: 7. The CDR3 here is CASSLASGIYNEQFF. For the CDR3, the DNA is TGTGCCAGCAGCCTCGCGAGCGGGATATACAATGAGCAGTTCTTC.

The chain carries TRBV18 and TRBJ2-7; D remains ambiguous. The CDR3 length is 13 residues. The V end was cut by 1 base, the J end by 1 base, with 5 bases between. Germline assignment: CDR1 KGHSH and CDR2 LQKENI. This chain's CDR3 is CASSPQRSYEQYF. In DNA, the CDR3 is TGTGCCAGCTCACCACAGAGGTCCTACGAGCAGTACTTC.

The chain has TRBV27 and TRBJ2-7; TRBD1 aligns across 9 bases. Trimming removed 6 bases from V and 4 bases from J; junction bases left unmatched: 4. The CDR3 totals 13 residues. The germline V gene has CDR1 MNHEY and CDR2 SMNVEV (reference sequence). CDR3 amino acids: CASRTGGVYEQYF. As DNA, the CDR3 is TGTGCCAGCAGGACAGGGGGAGTGTACGAGCAGTACTTC.